This T cell receptor beta chain comes out of a study of blood T cell repertoires in COVID-19. Participants spanned ages roughly 18 to 90 years and resided in 20 to 30 US areas. Cohorts were determined from participant-reported clinical history. Under the authors' procedure: Amplified reference gene primers provided the basis for estimating nucleated cell counts. Sequencing used immunoSEQ multiplex PCR; TCRdb keeps in-frame clones, though not all of them. V and J calls and clone size come straight from that table; D and trimming were deduced from the DNA. The repertoire consists of 150,000 to 200,000 clones, with about 91% occurring once and the leading ten covering 0.77%. The CDR3 has 15 residues. The germline V gene has CDR1 SGHKS and CDR2 YYEKEE (reference sequence). V was cut by 5 bases and J by 5 bases, with 19 bases left in between.

This receptor was obtained from a woman between 18 and 30 years old who had recovered from COVID-19. Sequences were obtained from PBMCs or T cells enriched from blood (not recorded which). The rearrangement uses TRBV5-5 and TRBJ1-1; D is unclear. The CDR3 here is CASRTTPPSGTEAFF. The CDR3 DNA reads TGTGCCAGCAGGACAACCCCCCCATCCGGAACTGAAGCTTTCTTT.